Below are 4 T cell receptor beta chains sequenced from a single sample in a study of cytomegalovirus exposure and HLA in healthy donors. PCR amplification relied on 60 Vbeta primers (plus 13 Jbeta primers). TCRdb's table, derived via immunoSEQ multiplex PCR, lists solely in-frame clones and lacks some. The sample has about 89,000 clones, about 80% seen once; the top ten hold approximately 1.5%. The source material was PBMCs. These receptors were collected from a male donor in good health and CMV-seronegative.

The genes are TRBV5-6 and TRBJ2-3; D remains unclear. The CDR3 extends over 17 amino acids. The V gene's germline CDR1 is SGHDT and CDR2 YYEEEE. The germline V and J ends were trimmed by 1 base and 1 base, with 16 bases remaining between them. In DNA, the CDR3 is TGTGCCAGCAGCTTGTTCTGGGCCGCCGACGGCACAGATACGCAGTATTTT. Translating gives CASSLFWAADGTDTQYF.

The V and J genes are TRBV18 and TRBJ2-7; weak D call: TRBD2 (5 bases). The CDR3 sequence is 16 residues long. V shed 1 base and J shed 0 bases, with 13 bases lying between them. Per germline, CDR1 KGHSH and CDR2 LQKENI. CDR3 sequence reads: CASSPQRVGNSYEQYF. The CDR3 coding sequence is TGTGCCAGCTCACCACAGAGGGTCGGGAACTCCTACGAGCAGTACTTC.

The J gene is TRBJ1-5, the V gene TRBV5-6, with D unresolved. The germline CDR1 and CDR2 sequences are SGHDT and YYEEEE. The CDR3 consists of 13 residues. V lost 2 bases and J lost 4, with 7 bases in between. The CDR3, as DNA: TGTGCCAGCAGCTTTGGCCCGAATCAGCCCCAGCATTTT. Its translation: CASSFGPNQPQHF.

The CDR3 DNA reads TGTGCCTGGAGCAAACAGGGTCTTCAGCCCCAGCATTTT. This sequence encodes CAWSKQGLQPQHF. The chain recombines TRBV30 with TRBJ1-5, with a weak D call TRBD1 (6 bases). V gave up 3 bases and J gave up 6 bases, with 12 bases separating them. This CDR3 contains 13 residues. Germline V gene sequence: CDR1 GTSNPN, CDR2 SVGIG (reference sequence).